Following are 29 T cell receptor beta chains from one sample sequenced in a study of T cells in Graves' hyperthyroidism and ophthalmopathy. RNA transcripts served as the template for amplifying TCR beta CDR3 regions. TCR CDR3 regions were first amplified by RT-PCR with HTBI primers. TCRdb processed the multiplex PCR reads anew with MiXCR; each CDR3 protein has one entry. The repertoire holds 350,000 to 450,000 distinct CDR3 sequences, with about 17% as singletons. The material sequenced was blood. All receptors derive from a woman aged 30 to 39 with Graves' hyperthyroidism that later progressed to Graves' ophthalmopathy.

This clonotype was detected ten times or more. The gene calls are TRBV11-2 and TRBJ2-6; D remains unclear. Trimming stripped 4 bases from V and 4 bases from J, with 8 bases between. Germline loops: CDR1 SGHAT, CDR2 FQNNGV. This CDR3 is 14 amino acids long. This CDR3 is CASSSSRGANVLTF. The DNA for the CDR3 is TGTGCCAGCAGCTCATCAAGGGGGGCCAACGTCCTGACTTTC. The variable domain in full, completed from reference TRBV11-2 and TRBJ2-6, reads EAGVAQSPRYKIIEKRQSVAFWCNPISGHATLYWYQQILGQGPKLLIQFQNNGVVDDSQLPKDRFSAERLKGVDSTLKIQPAKLEDSAVYLCASSSSRGANVLTFGAGSRLTVL.

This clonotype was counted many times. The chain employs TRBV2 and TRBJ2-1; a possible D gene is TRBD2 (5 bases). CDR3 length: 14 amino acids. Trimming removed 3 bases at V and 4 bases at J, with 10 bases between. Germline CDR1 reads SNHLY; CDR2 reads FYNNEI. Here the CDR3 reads CASSETGFYNEQFF. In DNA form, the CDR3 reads TGTGCCAGCAGTGAGACGGGGTTTTACAATGAGCAGTTCTTC.

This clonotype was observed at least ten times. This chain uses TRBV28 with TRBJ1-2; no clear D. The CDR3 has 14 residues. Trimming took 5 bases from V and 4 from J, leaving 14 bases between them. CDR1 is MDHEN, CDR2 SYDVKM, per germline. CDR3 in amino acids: CASSASGNLYGYTF. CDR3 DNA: TGTGCCAGCAGTGCCTCCGGGAACCTCTATGGCTACACCTTC.

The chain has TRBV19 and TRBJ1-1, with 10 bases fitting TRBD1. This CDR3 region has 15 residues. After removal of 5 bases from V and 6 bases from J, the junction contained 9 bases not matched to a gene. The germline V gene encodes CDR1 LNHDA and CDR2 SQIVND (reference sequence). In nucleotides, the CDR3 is TGTGCCAGTAGTCCTCGGACAGGGGGAAGCGCTGAAGCTTTCTTT. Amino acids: CASSPRTGGSAEAFF.

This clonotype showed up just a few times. The CDR3, as DNA: TGCAGTGCTAGAGATCAACAGGGCGGCTACGAGCAGTACTTC. Translation: CSARDQQGGYEQYF. The chain uses TRBV20-1 and TRBJ2-7, with D perhaps matching TRBD1 (6 bases). The CDR3 totals 14 residues. Deletions cut 0 bases from V and 3 bases from J, with 12 bases between. The germline CDR1 and CDR2 sequences are DFQATT and SNEGSKA (reference sequence).

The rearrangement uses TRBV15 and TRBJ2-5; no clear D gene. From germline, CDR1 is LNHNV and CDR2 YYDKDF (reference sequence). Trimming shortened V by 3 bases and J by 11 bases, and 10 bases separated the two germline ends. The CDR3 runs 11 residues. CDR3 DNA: TGTGCCACCAGCAGCACGGGCGTACAGTACTTC. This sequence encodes CATSSTGVQYF.

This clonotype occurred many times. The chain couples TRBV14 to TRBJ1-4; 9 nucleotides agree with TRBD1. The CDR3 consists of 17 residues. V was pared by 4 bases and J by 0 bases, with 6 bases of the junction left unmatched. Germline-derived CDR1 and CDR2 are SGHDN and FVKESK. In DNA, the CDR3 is TGTGCCAGCAGCCCGCTGACAGGGGGGTCAACTAATGAAAAACTGTTTTTT. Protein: CASSPLTGGSTNEKLFF.

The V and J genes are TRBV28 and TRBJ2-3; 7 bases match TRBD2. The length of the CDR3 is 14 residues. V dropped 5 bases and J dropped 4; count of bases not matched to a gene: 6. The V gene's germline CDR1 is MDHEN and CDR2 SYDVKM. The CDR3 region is CASSESLAADTQYF. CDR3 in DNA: TGTGCCAGCAGTGAGTCCCTAGCGGCAGATACGCAGTATTTT. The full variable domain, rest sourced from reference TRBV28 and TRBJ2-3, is DVKVTQSSRYLVKRTGEKVFLECVQDMDHENMFWYRQDPGLGLRLIYFSYDVKMKEKGDIPEGYSVSREKKERFSLILESASTNQTSMYLCASSESLAADTQYFGPGTRLTVL.

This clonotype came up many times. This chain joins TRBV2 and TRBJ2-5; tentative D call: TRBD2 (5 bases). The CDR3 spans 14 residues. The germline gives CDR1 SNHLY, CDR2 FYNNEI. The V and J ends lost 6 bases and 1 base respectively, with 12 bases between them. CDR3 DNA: TGTGCCAGCAGGGTCAGAGCGGCCCAAGAGACCCAGTACTTC. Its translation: CASRVRAAQETQYF.

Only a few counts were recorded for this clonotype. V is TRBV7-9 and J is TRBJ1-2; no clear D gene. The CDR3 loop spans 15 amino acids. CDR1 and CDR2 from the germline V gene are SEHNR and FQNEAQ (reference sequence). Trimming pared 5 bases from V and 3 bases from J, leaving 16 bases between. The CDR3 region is CASSPGRGRDYGYTF. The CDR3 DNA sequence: TGTGCCAGCAGCCCGGGCCGCGGGCGGGACTATGGCTACACCTTC.

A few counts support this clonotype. This CDR3 is CASSITADDEQFF. CDR3 DNA sequence: TGTGCCAGCAGCATTACAGCGGACGATGAGCAGTTCTTC. The chain couples TRBV7-6 to TRBJ2-1; a weak D match, TRBD2 (5 bases). Germline assignment: CDR1 SGHVS and CDR2 FNYEAQ. The CDR3 runs 13 residues. Trimming cost V 5 bases and J 8 bases, with 13 bases left between them.

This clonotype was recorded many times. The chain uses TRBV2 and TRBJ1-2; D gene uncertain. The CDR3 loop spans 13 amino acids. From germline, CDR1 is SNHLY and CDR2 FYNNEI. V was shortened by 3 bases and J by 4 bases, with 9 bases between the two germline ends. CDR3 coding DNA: TGTGCCAGCAGTGACCAGGCGCCCTATGGCTACACCTTC. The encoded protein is CASSDQAPYGYTF.

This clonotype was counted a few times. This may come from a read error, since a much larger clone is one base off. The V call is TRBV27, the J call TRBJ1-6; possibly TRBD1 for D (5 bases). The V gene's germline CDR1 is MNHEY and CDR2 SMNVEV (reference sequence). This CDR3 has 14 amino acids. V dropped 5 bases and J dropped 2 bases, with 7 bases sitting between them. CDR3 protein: CASSPTAYNSPLHF. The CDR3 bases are TGTGCCAGCAGTCCGACAGCCTATAATTCACCCCTCCACTTT.

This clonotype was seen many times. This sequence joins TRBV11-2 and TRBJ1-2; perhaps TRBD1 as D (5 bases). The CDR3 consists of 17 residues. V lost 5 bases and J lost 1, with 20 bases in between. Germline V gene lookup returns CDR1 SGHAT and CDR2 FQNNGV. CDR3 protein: CASSHITDRARNYGYTF. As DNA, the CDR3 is TGTGCCAGCAGCCATATAACCGACAGAGCTCGTAACTATGGCTACACCTTC.

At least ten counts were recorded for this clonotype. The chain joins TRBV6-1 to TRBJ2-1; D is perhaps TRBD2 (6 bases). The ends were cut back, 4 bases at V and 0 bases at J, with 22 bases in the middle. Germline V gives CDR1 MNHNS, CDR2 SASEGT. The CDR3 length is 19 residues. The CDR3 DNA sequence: TGTGCCAGCAGTGTACAAGGACGTGGGGGGATCGGCTCCTACAATGAGCAGTTCTTC. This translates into CASSVQGRGGIGSYNEQFF.

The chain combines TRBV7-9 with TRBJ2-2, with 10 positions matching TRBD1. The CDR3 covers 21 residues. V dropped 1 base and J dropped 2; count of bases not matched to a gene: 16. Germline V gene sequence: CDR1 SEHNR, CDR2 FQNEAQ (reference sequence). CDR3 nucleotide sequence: TGTGCCAGCAGCTTAGGTCCGTCGGGACAGGGGCCGATCAAAAACACCGGGGAGCTGTTTTTT. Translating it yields CASSLGPSGQGPIKNTGELFF.

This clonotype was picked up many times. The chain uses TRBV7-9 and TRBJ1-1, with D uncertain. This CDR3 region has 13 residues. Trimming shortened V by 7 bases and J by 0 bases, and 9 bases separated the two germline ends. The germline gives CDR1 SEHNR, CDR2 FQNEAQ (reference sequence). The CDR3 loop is CASKESMNTEAFF. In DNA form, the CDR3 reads TGTGCCAGCAAAGAGTCGATGAACACTGAAGCTTTCTTT.

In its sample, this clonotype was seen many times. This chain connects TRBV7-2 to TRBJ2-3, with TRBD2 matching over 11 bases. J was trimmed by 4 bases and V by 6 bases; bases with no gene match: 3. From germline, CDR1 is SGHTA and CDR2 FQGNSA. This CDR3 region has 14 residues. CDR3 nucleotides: TGTGCCAGCAGTCCGGGACTAGCGGCAGATACGCAGTATTTT. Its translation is CASSPGLAADTQYF.

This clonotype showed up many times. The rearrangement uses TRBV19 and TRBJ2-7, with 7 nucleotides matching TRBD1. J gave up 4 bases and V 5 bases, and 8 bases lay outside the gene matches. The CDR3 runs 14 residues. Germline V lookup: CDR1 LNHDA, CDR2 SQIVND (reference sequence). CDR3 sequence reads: CASSPATGSYEQYF. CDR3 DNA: TGTGCCAGTAGTCCCGCGACAGGGTCTTACGAGCAGTACTTC.

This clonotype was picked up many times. CDR3 in DNA: TGCAGTGCCGATATAAACCTGGGCGGGACGTACAATGAGCAGTTCTTC. Translating gives CSADINLGGTYNEQFF. The gene calls are TRBV20-1 and TRBJ2-1; a possible D gene is TRBD2 (6 bases). Germline V gives CDR1 DFQATT, CDR2 SNEGSKA (reference sequence). Trimming left V 6 bases short and J 4 bases short, with 22 bases between. There are 16 residues in the CDR3.

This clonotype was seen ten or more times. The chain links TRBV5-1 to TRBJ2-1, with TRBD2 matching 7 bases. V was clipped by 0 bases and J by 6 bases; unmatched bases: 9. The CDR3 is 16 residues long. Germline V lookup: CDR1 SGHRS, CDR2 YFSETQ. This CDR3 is CASSLGTPTGGNEQFF. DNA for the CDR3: TGCGCCAGCAGCTTGGGAACACCCACGGGGGGCAATGAGCAGTTCTTC.

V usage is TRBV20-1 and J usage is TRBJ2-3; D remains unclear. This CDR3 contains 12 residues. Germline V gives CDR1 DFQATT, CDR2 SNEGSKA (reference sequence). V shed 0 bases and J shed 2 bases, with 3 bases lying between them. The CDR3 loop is CSARENTDTQYF. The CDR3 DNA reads TGCAGTGCTAGAGAAAACACAGATACGCAGTATTTT.

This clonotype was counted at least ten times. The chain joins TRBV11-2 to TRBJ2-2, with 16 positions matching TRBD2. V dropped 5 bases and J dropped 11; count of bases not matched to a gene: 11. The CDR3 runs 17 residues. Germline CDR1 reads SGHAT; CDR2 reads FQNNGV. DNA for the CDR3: TGTGCCAGCAGCCTAGGCAGGGGACTAGCGGGAGGGCCAGAGCTGTTTTTT. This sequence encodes CASSLGRGLAGGPELFF.

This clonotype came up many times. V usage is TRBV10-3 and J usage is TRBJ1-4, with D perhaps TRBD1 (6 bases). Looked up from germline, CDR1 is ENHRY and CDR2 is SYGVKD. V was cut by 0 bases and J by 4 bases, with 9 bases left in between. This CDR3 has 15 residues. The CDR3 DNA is TGTGCCATCAGTGAGTCTGGACAGAGTAATGAAAAACTGTTTTTT. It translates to CAISESGQSNEKLFF.

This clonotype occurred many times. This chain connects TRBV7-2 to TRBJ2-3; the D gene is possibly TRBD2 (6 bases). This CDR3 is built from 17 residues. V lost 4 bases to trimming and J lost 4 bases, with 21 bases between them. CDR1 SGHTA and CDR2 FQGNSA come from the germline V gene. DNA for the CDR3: TGTGCCAGCAGCTCACCCTTGGGACTGGGGGTTTCAGATACGCAGTATTTT. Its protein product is CASSSPLGLGVSDTQYF. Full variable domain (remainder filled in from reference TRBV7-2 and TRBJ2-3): GAGVSQSPSNKVTEKGKDVELRCDPISGHTALYWYRQSLGQGLEFLIYFQGNSAPDKSGLPSDRFSAERTGGSVSTLTIQRTQQEDSAVYLCASSSPLGLGVSDTQYFGPGTRLTVL.

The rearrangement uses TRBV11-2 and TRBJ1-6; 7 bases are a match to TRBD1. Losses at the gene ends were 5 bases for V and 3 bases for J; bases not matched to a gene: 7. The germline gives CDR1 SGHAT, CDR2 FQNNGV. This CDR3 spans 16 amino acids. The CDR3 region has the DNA TGTGCCAGCAGCCCGACAGGGCGGGACTATAATTCACCCCTCCACTTT. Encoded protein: CASSPTGRDYNSPLHF.

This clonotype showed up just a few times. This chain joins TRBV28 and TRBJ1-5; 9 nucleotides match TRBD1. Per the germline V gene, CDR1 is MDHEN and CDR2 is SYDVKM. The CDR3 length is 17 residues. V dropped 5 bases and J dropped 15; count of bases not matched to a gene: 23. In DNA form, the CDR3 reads TGTGCCAGCAGTCGTAAAGGCCTCACGGAACCGGGACAGGGTATGCATTTT. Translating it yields CASSRKGLTEPGQGMHF.

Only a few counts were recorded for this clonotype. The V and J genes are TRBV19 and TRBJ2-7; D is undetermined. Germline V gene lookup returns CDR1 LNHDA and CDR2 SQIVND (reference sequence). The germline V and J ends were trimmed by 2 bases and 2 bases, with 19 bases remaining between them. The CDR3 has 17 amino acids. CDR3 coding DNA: TGTGCCAGTAGTATAAAATTGGGTTGGGAATCGCCCTACGAGCAGTACTTC. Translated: CASSIKLGWESPYEQYF.

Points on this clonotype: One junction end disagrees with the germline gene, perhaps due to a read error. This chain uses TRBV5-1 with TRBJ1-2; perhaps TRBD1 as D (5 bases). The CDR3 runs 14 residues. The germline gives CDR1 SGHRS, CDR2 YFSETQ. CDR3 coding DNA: TGCGGCAGCAGCTTGGGGGGTACTAACTATGGCTACACCTTC. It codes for CGSSLGGTNYGYTF. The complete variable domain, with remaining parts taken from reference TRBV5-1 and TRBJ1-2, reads KAGVTQTPRYLIKTRGQQVTLSCSPISGHRSVSWYQQTPGQGLQFLFEYFSETQRNKGNFPGRFSGRQFSNSRSEMNVSTLELGDSALYLCGSSLGGTNYGYTFGSGTRLTVV.